A selection of T cell receptor beta chains follows, all from one sample in a study of tumor and adjacent non-tumor tissue in lung cancer. From the multiplex PCR reads, TCRdb called clonotypes with MiXCR, one entry per CDR3 protein. The top ten hold about half of the sample, which has 81,000 or so distinct CDR3 sequences, roughly 80% seen once. The sequenced sample consisted of distant non-tumor lung tissue. The receptors here all came from a man between 60 and 75 years old with non-small cell lung cancer. Each CDR3 is given with its conserved first and last residue. Fields, in order: J gene, V gene, clone size, D gene, CDR3 DNA, CDR3 protein. The D gene is left open where the match is weak. Size is stated for part of the rows, as once, few or many counts, or as a class when the clone is expanded.

>TRBJ1-2|TRBV11-2|-|-
TGTGCCACCAATCTCGATGGCAGGGGTAACTATGGTTACACCTTC
CATNLDGRGNYGYTF
>TRBJ2-1|TRBV6-2/TRBV6-3|-|TRBD2
TGTGCCAGTAGTTACTCCCTGGGAGCGGGAGACATGAATGAGCAGTTTTTC
CASSYSLGAGDMNEQFF
>TRBJ1-2|TRBV11-2|-|-
TGTGCCAGCAGCTTAGAACCAGGGATCGGAGACTACACCTTC
CASSLEPGIGDYTF
>TRBJ2-5|TRBV28|-|-
TGTGCCAGCAGTTTAAACAGTGTAGAGACCCAGTACTTC
CASSLNSVETQYF
>TRBJ1-3|TRBV20-1|-|-
TGCAGTGTTAGAGTAGTGGACACTATATATTTT
CSVRVVDTIYF
>TRBJ1-2|TRBV20-1|-|-
TGTACTGCTAGTGGCTCGACAGCCTCTAACTATGGCTACACCTTC
CTASGSTASNYGYTF
>TRBJ1-1|TRBV4-2|-|-
TGTGCCAGGAGCCAAGTAGGACAGCTTGAGGACACTGAAGCTTTCTTT
CARSQVGQLEDTEAFF
>TRBJ2-1|TRBV5-8|-|TRBD2
TGTGCCAGCAACATCGCTAGCGGGTATTCCTACAATGAGCAGTTCTTC
CASNIASGYSYNEQFF
>TRBJ2-1|TRBV30|many|-
TGTGCCTGGGAACGGGGTAGCGGTTACAATGAGCAGTTCTTC
CAWERGSGYNEQFF
>TRBJ2-5|TRBV11-2|-|-
TGTGCCAGATGCTCTACATGGGAGGAGACCCAGTACTTC
CARCSTWEETQYF
>TRBJ1-1|TRBV11-3|few|TRBD1
TGTGCCAGCAGCTTTGGACAGGGCACTGAAGCTTTCTTT
CASSFGQGTEAFF
>TRBJ2-1|TRBV20-1|-|-
TGCAGTGCTAGGCATAGCAGACAGTCGTCCTACAATGACCAGTTCTTC
CSARHSRQSSYNDQFF
>TRBJ1-1|TRBV6-1|-|TRBD1
TGTGTCAGCAATGGAGACAGGGGCGACACTGAAGCTTTCTTT
CVSNGDRGDTEAFF
>TRBJ2-1|TRBV20-1|once|-
TGCAGTGCTAGAGGCCTAGCCACCTCCTACAATGAGCATTTCTTC
CSARGLATSYNEHFF
>TRBJ2-7|TRBV11-3|once|TRBD1
TGTGCCAGCAGCTTTGTGACAGGGGGATACTACGAGCAGCACTTC
CASSFVTGGYYEQHF
>TRBJ1-2|TRBV4-1|many|-
TGCGCCAGCAGCCAAGATGCGGGACACCGTGGCTACACCTTC
CASSQDAGHRGYTF
>TRBJ2-1|TRBV6-2/TRBV6-3|-|-
TGTACTAGCATCGACCGGACAGCCCGCAATGAGCAGTTCTTC
CTSIDRTARNEQFF
>TRBJ2-4|TRBV12-3/TRBV12-4|-|-
TGTGCCATCAGTTTGGGAGGGGGCGCAAACATTCAGTACTTC
CAISLGGGANIQYF
>TRBJ2-2|TRBV5-4|-|-
TGTGCCAGCAAACTCCCTGCGGGGGCGTCGAACACCGGGGAGCTCTTTTTT
CASKLPAGASNTGELFF
>TRBJ1-6|TRBV11-2|-|TRBD1
TGTGCCAGCAGCTTAACTCCGGGACAGAATTCACCCCTCCACTTT
CASSLTPGQNSPLHF
>TRBJ1-1|TRBV4-3|-|-
TGCACAAGCAGCCAAGACGTTCCGGGCAGTCCGGGCACTGAAGCTTTCTTT
CTSSQDVPGSPGTEAFF
>TRBJ2-5|TRBV29-1|-|TRBD2
TGCAGCGTTGAGGACCCCCGGGATAGCGGGCAAGAGACCCAGTACTTC
CSVEDPRDSGQETQYF